Following are 27 T cell receptor beta chains from one sample sequenced in a study of shared clonotypes between healthy human individuals. TCRdb keeps only in-frame clones here, not all; method: immunoSEQ multiplex PCR. This sample has some 660,000 clones, with roughly 73% found just once. Sequenced material: memory CD4+ T cells sorted from blood. Subset meaning: CD45RA-negative fraction. The receptor source for this set is a woman aged 30 to 39 in good health.

The gene calls are TRBV19 and TRBJ2-2; tentative D call: TRBD1 (5 bases). The CDR3 runs to 15 residues. V was clipped by 5 bases and J by 1 base, with 11 bases between them. Germline CDR1 and CDR2: LNHDA and SQIVND (reference sequence). The CDR3 is CASSPNRMNTGELFF. For the CDR3, the DNA is TGTGCCAGTAGTCCAAACAGGATGAACACCGGGGAGCTGTTTTTT.

The chain recombines TRBV11-2 with TRBJ2-7; no clear D gene. This CDR3 region has 12 residues. The V end lost 1 base, the J end lost 6 bases, and 7 bases lay between the germline ends. Germline V gives CDR1 SGHAT, CDR2 FQNNGV. The CDR3 DNA is TGTGCCAGCAGCTTAGGGCCTAGCGAGCAGTACTTC. Translating it yields CASSLGPSEQYF.

The chain joins TRBV6-1 to TRBJ2-7; D ambiguous. Per germline, CDR1 MNHNS and CDR2 SASEGT. Trimming stripped 6 bases from V and 3 bases from J, with 12 bases between. CDR3 size: 13 residues. In nucleotides, the CDR3 is TGTGCCAGCAGCACCTCTTCAAACTACGAGCAGTACTTC. Amino acids: CASSTSSNYEQYF.

The CDR3 DNA follows: TGTGCCACCAGCAGAAGGACACCCTCGAAGTTCTATGGCTACACCTTC. This gives the protein CATSRRTPSKFYGYTF. This chain joins TRBV15 and TRBJ1-2, with TRBD1 as a possible D gene (5 bases). The germline gives CDR1 LNHNV, CDR2 YYDKDF (reference sequence). This CDR3 region has 16 residues. Trimming removed 2 bases from V and 4 bases from J, with 17 bases in between.

The CDR3 nucleotides read TGTGCCAGCTCACCACCAGGGCCCCACAATCAGCCCCAGCATTTT. Its translation is CASSPPGPHNQPQHF. The chain is built from TRBV18 and TRBJ1-5; D gene ambiguous. V was clipped by 0 bases and J by 3 bases, with 9 bases between them. Germline V gene sequence: CDR1 KGHSH, CDR2 LQKENI. The CDR3 totals 15 residues.

The chain is built from TRBV7-8 and TRBJ2-5; D not resolved. Germline values: CDR1 SGHVS, CDR2 FQNEAQ. V was trimmed by 7 bases and J by 4 bases, leaving 13 bases between them. This CDR3 is 13 amino acids long. The CDR3 DNA reads TGTGCCAGCAACCCTCACCTGGCAGAGACCCAGTACTTC. It codes for CASNPHLAETQYF.

This clone has a single count. DNA for the CDR3: TGTGCCAGCAGCCGACAGGCCCCCTACGAGCAGTACTTC. This gives the protein CASSRQAPYEQYF. The rearrangement joins TRBV28 to TRBJ2-7, with D tentatively TRBD1 (6 bases). Trimming took 6 bases from V and 2 from J, leaving 11 bases between them. This CDR3 region has 13 residues. CDR1 is MDHEN, CDR2 SYDVKM, per germline.

The rearrangement joins TRBV7-9 to TRBJ2-3, with a tentative D call TRBD2 (5 bases). Germline-derived CDR1 and CDR2 are SEHNR and FQNEAQ (reference sequence). With 2 bases removed from V and 0 bases from J, the gap between germline ends came to 12 bases. The CDR3 is made up of 16 amino acids. For the CDR3, the DNA is TGTGCCAGCAGCTTACTCTCGACTATTAGCACAGATACGCAGTATTTT. Protein: CASSLLSTISTDTQYF.

This clone was observed once. V and J are TRBV5-1 and TRBJ2-1; the match to TRBD2 covers 12 bases. Germline CDR1 is SGHRS and CDR2 is YFSETQ. This CDR3 spans 15 amino acids. J lost 4 bases, V lost 7 bases, and 6 bases had no gene match. CDR3 nucleotides: TGCGCCAGCGGAATAACTAGCGGGGGGTACAATGAGCAGTTCTTC. It encodes CASGITSGGYNEQFF. The full variable domain, rest sourced from reference TRBV5-1 and TRBJ2-1, is KAGVTQTPRYLIKTRGQQVTLSCSPISGHRSVSWYQQTPGQGLQFLFEYFSETQRNKGNFPGRFSGRQFSNSRSEMNVSTLELGDSALYLCASGITSGGYNEQFFGPGTRLTVL.

The chain is built from TRBV2 and TRBJ2-2, with a weak D call TRBD1 (5 bases). This CDR3 region has 15 residues. CDR1 is SNHLY and CDR2 is FYNNEI in the germline V gene. Trimming pared 2 bases from V and 4 bases from J, leaving 11 bases between. CDR3 DNA: TGTGCCAGCAGTGAAATAAGTAGGGGCACCGGGGAGCTGTTTTTT. Residues: CASSEISRGTGELFF.

To note about this clone: Other DNA sequences within the sample encode an identical CDR3. This chain connects TRBV27 to TRBJ1-5, with unresolved D. In germline, CDR1 is MNHEY, CDR2 SMNVEV (reference sequence). This CDR3 has 14 amino acids. The germline V and J ends were trimmed by 5 bases and 3 bases, with 11 bases remaining between them. CDR3 DNA: TGTGCCAGCAGTCCCAGCGGTGTCAATCAGCCCCAGCATTTT. This encodes CASSPSGVNQPQHF.

The chain joins TRBV19 to TRBJ1-5; D is possibly TRBD1 (5 bases). Germline V CDR1 and CDR2: LNHDA, SQIVND (reference sequence). This CDR3 contains 14 residues. Trimming left V 8 bases short and J 0 bases short, with 11 bases between. CDR3 protein: CASSGGNSNQPQHF. Written as DNA, the CDR3 is TGTGCCAGTTCCGGGGGGAATAGCAATCAGCCCCAGCATTTT.

This clone has only one observation. This chain uses TRBV5-4 with TRBJ2-5; 7 bases match TRBD2. V lost 2 bases, J lost 0 bases, and 7 bases stayed unmatched. Germline CDR1 reads SGHNT; CDR2 reads YYREEE (reference sequence). This CDR3 comprises 16 residues. DNA of the CDR3: TGTGCCAGCAGCTTAGGAACGGGAGGCGACCAAGAGACCCAGTACTTC. It yields the protein CASSLGTGGDQETQYF.

The CDR3 DNA is TGCGCCAGCAGCCAAGGGACAGGGGTCGAGCAGTACTTC. It specifies CASSQGTGVEQYF. The chain is built from TRBV4-1 and TRBJ2-7; 9 bases are shared with TRBD1. The CDR3 has 13 residues. J was trimmed by 6 bases and V by 1 base; bases with no gene match: 1. The V gene's germline CDR1 is MGHRA and CDR2 YSYEKL.

This chain links TRBV4-2 with TRBJ2-6, with D possibly being TRBD1 (6 bases). Trimming removed 0 bases at V and 0 bases at J, with 18 bases between. The CDR3 covers 20 residues. CDR1 and CDR2 (germline): LGHNA, YNFKEQ. CDR3 nucleotide sequence: TGTGCCAGCAGCCAAGATCGGCGGCAGGGGCTCATCTCTGGGGCCAACGTCCTGACTTTC. This sequence encodes CASSQDRRQGLISGANVLTF.

The chain combines TRBV9 with TRBJ2-3; D gene unclear. Germline V gives CDR1 SGDLS, CDR2 YYNGEE. Trimming stripped 0 bases from V and 0 bases from J, with 5 bases between. The CDR3 is 14 residues long. The CDR3 DNA is TGTGCCAGCAGCGTAGCGCCTAGCACAGATACGCAGTATTTT. This encodes CASSVAPSTDTQYF.

Remarks on this clone: Being one base from a much bigger clone, this may be a read error. CDR3 in amino acids: CASSQLAGGTGELFF. CDR3 nucleotide sequence: TGTGCCAGCAGCCAACTAGCGGGAGGGACCGGGGAGCTGTTTTTT. J is TRBJ2-2 and V is TRBV7-9; 13 nucleotides line up with TRBD2. This CDR3 contains 15 residues. The junction had 2 bases not matched to a gene; V was cut back by 5 bases and J by 5 bases. Germline CDR1 is SEHNR and CDR2 is FQNEAQ (reference sequence).

This clone showed up many times. This same CDR3 is encoded by further DNA sequences in the sample. The chain recombines TRBV6-5 with TRBJ2-7, with TRBD2 as a possible D gene (5 bases). CDR1 is MNHEY and CDR2 is SVGAGI in the germline V gene. This CDR3 is built from 13 residues. V was clipped by 3 bases and J by 2 bases, with 8 bases between them. The CDR3 DNA sequence: TGTGCCAGCAGTTATCGGGAAACCTACGAGCAGTACTTC. Translation gives CASSYRETYEQYF.

CDR3 sequence reads: CASSHPTVLSGNTIYF. The CDR3 nucleotides are TGTGCCAGCAGCCACCCGACAGTTCTCTCTGGAAACACCATATATTTT. J is TRBJ1-3 and V is TRBV14; perhaps TRBD1 as D (5 bases). The CDR3 has 16 amino acids. V lost 3 bases and J 0 bases, leaving 12 bases between the germline ends. The germline V gene encodes CDR1 SGHDN and CDR2 FVKESK.

The J gene is TRBJ1-5, the V gene TRBV7-2; D ambiguous. The germline gives CDR1 SGHTA, CDR2 FQGNSA. Trimming cost V 1 base and J 6 bases, with 7 bases left between them. The CDR3 covers 13 residues. CDR3 amino acids: CASSLDKVQPQHF. Here the CDR3 DNA reads TGTGCCAGCAGCTTAGATAAGGTTCAGCCCCAGCATTTT.

A remark on this clone: In the same sample, other DNA sequences code for this CDR3. The chain has TRBV5-1 and TRBJ2-7; 12 nucleotides line up with TRBD2. The CDR3 loop spans 14 amino acids. The germline gives CDR1 SGHRS, CDR2 YFSETQ. V shed 4 bases and J 6 bases; nucleotides not matched to a gene: 5. The CDR3 loop is CASSTGTSGLEQYF. The CDR3 bases are TGCGCCAGCAGCACCGGGACTAGCGGGCTCGAGCAGTACTTC.

The chain carries TRBV28 and TRBJ2-7; the match to TRBD2 covers 7 bases. The germline V gene encodes CDR1 MDHEN and CDR2 SYDVKM. Trimming cost V 6 bases and J 0 bases; bases outside gene matches: 8. This CDR3 region has 15 residues. CDR3 residues: CASRPTRGSSYEQYF. The CDR3 bases are TGTGCCAGCAGACCTACCCGCGGGAGCTCCTACGAGCAGTACTTC.

This rearrangement joins TRBV28 to TRBJ1-2; D possibly corresponds to TRBD1 (6 bases). This CDR3 comprises 14 residues. The germline gives CDR1 MDHEN, CDR2 SYDVKM. Trimming shortened V by 11 bases and J by 6 bases, and 22 bases separated the two germline ends. Here the CDR3 DNA reads TGTGCCGGGGGATCTGACAGCAGGGGTCATGGCTACACCTTC. This encodes CAGGSDSRGHGYTF.

This clone has a single count. The rearrangement links TRBV14 to TRBJ2-1, with a possible D match to TRBD1 (5 bases). V was trimmed by 4 bases and J by 8 bases, leaving 12 bases between them. CDR1 is SGHDN, CDR2 FVKESK, per germline. The length of the CDR3 is 13 residues. The CDR3 loop is CASSPQGDDEQFF. The CDR3 DNA reads as TGTGCCAGCAGCCCCCAGGGTGACGATGAGCAGTTCTTC.

CDR3: CASSRGLAGDEQYF. CDR3 DNA: TGCGCCAGCAGCCGAGGACTAGCGGGAGACGAGCAGTACTTC. This rearrangement joins TRBV10-1 to TRBJ2-7, with TRBD2 matching over 13 bases. Trimming took 6 bases from V and 5 from J; bases not matched to a gene: 4. This CDR3 has 14 amino acids. Germline V gene lookup returns CDR1 WNHNN and CDR2 SYGVQD (reference sequence).

There are many counts of this clone. The chain recombines TRBV5-1 with TRBJ2-1; perhaps D is TRBD1 or TRBD2 (5 bases each). The germline CDR1 and CDR2 sequences are SGHRS and YFSETQ. V was trimmed by 2 bases and J by 5 bases, leaving 17 bases between them. CDR3 length: 16 residues. CDR3 sequence reads: CASSFLSDRGHNEQFF. CDR3 sequence (DNA): TGCGCCAGCAGCTTCCTTAGCGACCGGGGCCACAATGAGCAGTTCTTC.

The V call is TRBV21-1, the J call TRBJ2-1; TRBD2, the table's D call, was not compared with the DNA. TRBV21-1 is listed as a pseudogene. This CDR3 contains 16 residues. DNA of the CDR3: TGTGCCAGCAGCAAACCGGGCCTAGCGGGAGTCCTTGAGCAGTTCTTC. It is translated as CASSKPGLAGVLEQFF.